This T cell receptor (beta chain) comes out of a study of cytomegalovirus exposure and HLA in healthy donors (TCRdb year 2017). In the study overall: An earlier analysis of about 530 of the donors reported about 280 Gb of sequence data and 117 million unique TCR beta sequences obtained from 180 million or so T cells. To study patterns of TCR occurrence, a later analysis re-analyzed previously published TCR beta repertoires from 500 to 850 donors and added high-resolution HLA genotyping. Genome-wide SNP genotypes for about 65% of the 666 donors were used in a later genetic analysis, which treated that subset as a discovery cohort. The study used immunosequencing to profile the T cell repertoires of 666 subjects and linked those repertoires to cytomegalovirus serostatus. Of the roughly 400 genotyped donors, approximately 83% fell in the genetic ancestry cluster associated with self-reported Caucasian donors. The study was designed to test whether signatures of past pathogen exposure could be identified by cataloging public T cell receptors. The number of donors typed differed by locus, with 629-630 for A, B, C, DRB1 and DQB1, around 500 for DQA1, about 610 for DPA1, and under 490 for DPB1. In addition to the first cohort of 650 to 750 subjects, a separate validation cohort of over 90 different subjects was used. HLA typing covered class I and class II loci at four-digit resolution. To decide whether each TCR beta V gene segment behaved as functional or pseudogenic, an earlier analysis of some 540 of the donors relied on high-throughput TCR beta sequencing. Among approximately 370 genotyped donors of the cohort, an average of around 220,000 unique TCR beta nucleotide sequences was sequenced per donor, of which approximately 19% were non-productive. Alongside the repertoire data, information on donor age, sex, ethnicity and CMV serostatus was compiled. Every discovery cohort repertoire had been produced on one sequencing platform. The study combined high-throughput TCR immunosequencing, statistical association of individual TCRs with disease status, and machine learning to predict cytomegalovirus infection status. An early release covering roughly 580 HLA-typed donors comprised 250 to 350 gigabases of sequencing data and 65 million to 100 million unique TCR sequences. Because of strong linkage in the cohort, 4 to 6 DR-DQ haplotypes were treated as single units for association and clustering. The later analysis used no new phenotypic data to find candidate immune exposures, relying instead on TCR beta sequences and their occurrence across donors. The full study reports these points: The sequencing pipeline was judged likely to have produced a cluster of highly shared sequence variants as a technical artifact. Some IMGT-functional V segments, including TRBV6-2 and TRBV6-3, could not be distinguished by the 87-base-pair reads and were therefore excluded. According to a later analysis, most CMV-associated TCR beta chains appeared to be HLA-restricted, and the HLA associations seemed to be driven largely by CMV exposure. A later analysis reported that several top co-occurrence clusters appeared linked to parvovirus B19, influenza, CMV and Epstein-Barr virus. A later analysis associated 16,951 TCR beta sequences with specific HLA alleles at a false discovery rate of 0.05. Because counts were too low, about 18 rarely observed V segments, including chromosome 9 orphons, were excluded from the earlier analysis of 587 of the donors. In a later genetic analysis, a missense DCLRE1C variant was associated with V-gene and J-gene trimming of TCR beta chains, and the association was replicated in an independent cohort. In both the original and validation cohorts, the classifier was reported to diagnose cytomegalovirus status with high specificity and sensitivity. Correlated functional status among segregating V segments might be attributable to linkage disequilibrium, but an unknown experimental factor could not be ruled out. In vitro tests confirmed that three of the cytomegalovirus-associated TCR beta chains recognize cytomegalovirus antigens. When HLA alleles, especially DR and DQ, strongly co-occurred, attributing TCR associations to individual alleles was difficult. In a later genetic analysis, fewer N-insertions in productive TCRs were reported among donors in an Asian-associated ancestry cluster than the 666-donor mean. In an earlier analysis of 587 of the donors, most TCR beta V segments were observed in productive rearrangements about 87% or about 30% of the time, broadly matching IMGT annotations. CMV serostatus was the only immune exposure information available for the cohort. According to a later analysis, TCR association rates differed among HLA loci, with DRB1 alleles showing the most associated TCRs and HLA-C alleles showing the fewest. Because HLA typing was unavailable for some donors at each locus, only the typed subset was used in association tests. The cohort was sequenced for TCR beta chains only, and without alpha or paired-chain data the features that could be detected were limited. Most TCR sequences were seen in very few donors, while some public TCRs were found in many individuals. A further reported finding was that TCR beta sequences accurately predicted the HLA-A and HLA-B alleles for most subjects in the first cohort. The presence/absence analyses assumed that sequencing depth was roughly uniform across donors, and that assumption may not be true. According to the authors, the approach could potentially be generalized to other disease states and immunological phenotypes. The study gave a list of some 150 TCR beta chains associated with cytomegalovirus. In a later analysis, HLA-associated TCR beta chains were found to be more clonally expanded and to have lower generation probabilities than equally common non-associated chains.

Regarding this clone: Its binding antigen is unknown. Base-call qualities are not available, and no considerably larger clone is one nucleotide away.

Library generation was performed with the immunoSEQ multiplex PCR assay. The multiplex PCR relied on a mix of 60 forward primers for TCR Vbeta segments and 13 reverse primers for TCR Jbeta segments. Amplification of the CDR3 region of rearranged TCR beta genes was performed with a multiplex PCR assay on genomic DNA. Amplified TCR beta libraries were sequenced as 87-base-pair reads on the Illumina HiSeq System. The study's own analysis went as follows. In a later analysis, 70 million to 95 million unique TCR beta chains were counted across the approximately 640 repertoires, and roughly 11 million of these chains were shared by at least two donors. Raw reads were error-corrected and collapsed into unique sequences with a nearest-neighbor algorithm that merged closely related sequences to remove PCR and sequencing errors. Alignment of CDR3 sequences to IMGT reference sequences was used to assign V, D and J gene segments. For a sequence to be retained, a match of at least six nucleotides was required to both a V gene segment and a J gene segment. A rearrangement counted as productive if the CDR3 had no stop codons and remained in frame with V and J, and every other rearrangement counted as non-productive. Following IMGT convention, CDR3 was defined as the stretch from the second conserved V-encoded cysteine up to the conserved J-encoded phenylalanine. In an earlier analysis of 550 to 650 of the donors, sequences lacking an unambiguous match to a single V gene segment were excluded. An earlier analysis of 587 of the donors called V segments functional above 56.7% productive rearrangements and segregating when the between-donor standard deviation exceeded 5%. A statistical classification framework was built for diagnosing cytomegalovirus status from the catalog of TCR beta chain sequences. V and J gene assignment, in a later analysis, came from comparing TCR nucleotide sequences with IMGT/GENE-DB human TR gene sequences. The TCRdist pipeline was used in a later analysis to assign CDR3 sequences and most-parsimonious VDJ recombination scenarios. In a later analysis, each TCR beta chain was defined by its CDR3 amino acid sequence together with its V-gene family, and reads without a unique V-gene family were excluded. In a later analysis, several hundred highly shared, low-generation-probability nucleotide sequences were removed to address suspected cross-contamination and a sequencing artifact. For each public chain, a later analysis derived a clonal expansion index from normalized ranks of inferred template counts within each repertoire. Generation probabilities in a later analysis came from a VDJ recombination model fitted to out-of-frame rearrangements, and those results were checked against IGoR. In a later analysis, hypergeometric tests were used to score TCR-TCR, TCR-HLA and TCR-CMV co-occurrence, with a repertoire-size bias correction applied to TCR pairs. False discovery rates were estimated in a later analysis by permuting HLA or CMV assignments 20 times. In a later analysis, co-occurring TCRs were grouped using DBSCAN, with TCRdist sequence similarity added in when clustering inside HLA-allele-positive subsets. Co-occurrence clustering excluded repertoires with fewer than 30,000 or more than 120,000 public chains, plus five with anomalous nucleotide sharing. Drawn from immuneACCESS, this table holds only the in-frame rearrangements with V and J called that TCRdb kept. Clones are partly lost; checked studies trace under half to an unresolved V gene and leave the rest unexplained. For V, J and clone size, that table is used; D and trimming come from the DNA. This sample lists 100,000 to 150,000 clones; under 85% were detected once. The top ten clonotypes cover under 5% of the sample.

The germline V gene yields SGHRS for CDR1 and YFSETQ for CDR2. The CDR3 runs 16 amino acids, cysteine and phenylalanine included. Only the CDR3 part of the read is kept: 48 bases, read in frame from the first base. The germline V end is reduced by 0 bases and the J end by 10 bases; junction bases left unmatched: 10. The cohort was made up of 650 to 700 healthy bone marrow donors. All cohort members were sampled while nominally healthy, although unrecorded immune exposures were likely present. The donor was CMV seropositive and belonged to the group of 250 to 300 seropositive cohort members. A peripheral blood sample was collected from each donor, and TCR beta sequencing was performed on peripheral blood mononuclear cells. Genomic DNA was extracted from the blood cell samples with the Qiagen DNeasy Blood Extraction Kit.

The sequence joins TRBV5-1 to TRBJ1-6, with 7 junctional bases fitting TRBD1. Specimen: PBMCs. This clonotype was sampled from a male donor in good health and CMV-seropositive. For the CDR3, the sequence is CASSLEGQLPWSPLHF. Here is the DNA: TGCGCCAGCAGCTTGGAGGGACAGCTACCTTGGTCACCCCTCCACTTT.